The TCR beta chain described here comes from a study of T cell clonotyping in hematopoietic cell transplantation. Study at large: Recipient samples before transplant were obtained post-cytoreduction. Whole-study findings and limits: Few recipient clonotypes overlapped donors; over 95% were de novo at given depth. Without cell sorting, CD4 versus CD8 contributions remain unresolved.

Produced via immunoSEQ multiplex PCR; TCRdb's table is partial and in-frame only. The sample has around 45,000 clones, roughly four fifths seen once; the top ten hold around 5.3%. Sample time point: recipient sample about 28 days before transplant, after cytoreduction. Samples: about 28 days before transplant, then days 30, 100 and 180 after. Germline V gene lookup returns CDR1 SGHVS and CDR2 FQNEAQ. Trimming took 1 base from V and 3 from J, leaving 8 bases between them. The CDR3 loop spans 14 amino acids. On this clone itself: Its antigen is unknown.

This chain uses TRBV7-8 with TRBJ2-3; D gene uncertain. The source of this sequence is a man in his 60s with myelodysplastic syndrome. Some clones in this sample may be carry-over from other donors' samples. Sequenced material: peripheral blood mononuclear cells, taken before stem cell transplant. The CDR3 sequence: CASSLGVETDTQYF. The CDR3 DNA follows: TGTGCCAGCAGCTTAGGGGTCGAAACAGATACGCAGTATTTT.